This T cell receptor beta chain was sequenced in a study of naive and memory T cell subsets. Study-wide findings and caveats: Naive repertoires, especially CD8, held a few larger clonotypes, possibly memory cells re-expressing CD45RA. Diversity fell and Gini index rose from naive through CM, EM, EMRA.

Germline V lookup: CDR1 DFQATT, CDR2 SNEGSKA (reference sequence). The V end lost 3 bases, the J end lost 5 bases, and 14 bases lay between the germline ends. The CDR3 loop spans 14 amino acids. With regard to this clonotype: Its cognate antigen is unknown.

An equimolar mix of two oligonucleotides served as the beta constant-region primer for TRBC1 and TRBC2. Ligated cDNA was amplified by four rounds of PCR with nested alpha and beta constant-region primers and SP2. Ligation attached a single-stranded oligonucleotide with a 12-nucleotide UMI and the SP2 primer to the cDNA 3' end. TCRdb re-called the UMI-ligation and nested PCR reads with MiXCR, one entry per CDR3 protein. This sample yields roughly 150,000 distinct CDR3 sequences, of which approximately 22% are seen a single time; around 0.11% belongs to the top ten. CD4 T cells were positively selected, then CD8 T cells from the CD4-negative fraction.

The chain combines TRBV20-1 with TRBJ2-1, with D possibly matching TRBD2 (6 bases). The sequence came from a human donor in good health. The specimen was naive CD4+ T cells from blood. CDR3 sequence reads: CSASSAGNDNEQFF. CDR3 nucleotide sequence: TGCAGTGCTAGTAGTGCGGGGAATGACAATGAGCAGTTCTTC.